One TCR beta chain is described in this entry. For recovered donors of Cohort 3, there were two negative PCRs, clearance, or symptom resolution. The repertoire was sequenced with immunoSEQ multiplex PCR; TCRdb's copy has only in-frame clones and lacks some. The sample holds over 150,000 clones, roughly 87% seen once. The CDR3 runs 12 residues. This record belongs to a study of blood T cell repertoires in COVID-19. Study information: Material from acute and convalescent COVID-19 was sourced from the United States, Italy and Spain.

The origin of this receptor is a woman aged 45-60 years who had recovered from COVID-19. The sequenced sample consisted of PBMCs or T cells enriched from blood (not recorded which). This rearrangement joins TRBV21-1 to TRBJ2-1; the table's D call TRBD2 went unverified against the DNA. TRBV21-1 is a pseudogene segment. The CDR3 region is CASTTGLAEQFF. CDR3 bases: TGTGCCAGCACCACGGGACTAGCGGAGCAGTTCTTC.